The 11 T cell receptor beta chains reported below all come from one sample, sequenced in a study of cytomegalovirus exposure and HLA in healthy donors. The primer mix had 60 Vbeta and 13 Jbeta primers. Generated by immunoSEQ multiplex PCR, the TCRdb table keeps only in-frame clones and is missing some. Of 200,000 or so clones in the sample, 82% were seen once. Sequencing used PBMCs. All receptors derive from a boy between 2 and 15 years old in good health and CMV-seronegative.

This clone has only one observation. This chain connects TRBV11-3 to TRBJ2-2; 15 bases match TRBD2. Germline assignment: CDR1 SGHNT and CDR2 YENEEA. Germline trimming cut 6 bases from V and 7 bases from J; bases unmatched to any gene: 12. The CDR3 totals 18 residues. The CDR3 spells CASSPTGLAGGTVGELFF. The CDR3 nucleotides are TGTGCCAGCAGTCCAACGGGACTAGCGGGGGGCACCGTCGGGGAGCTGTTTTTT.

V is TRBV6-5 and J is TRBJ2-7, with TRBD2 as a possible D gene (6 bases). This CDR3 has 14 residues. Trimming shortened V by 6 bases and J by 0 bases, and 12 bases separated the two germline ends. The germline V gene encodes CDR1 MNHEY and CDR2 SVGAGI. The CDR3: CASRRGALSYEQYF. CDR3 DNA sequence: TGTGCCAGCAGGCGCGGGGCCCTCTCCTACGAGCAGTACTTC.

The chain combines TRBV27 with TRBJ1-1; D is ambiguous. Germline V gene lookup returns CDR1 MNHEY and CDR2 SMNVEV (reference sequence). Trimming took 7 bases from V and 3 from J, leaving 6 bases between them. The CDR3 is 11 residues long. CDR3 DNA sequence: TGTGCCAGCACCTCTTACACTGAAGCTTTCTTT. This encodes CASTSYTEAFF.

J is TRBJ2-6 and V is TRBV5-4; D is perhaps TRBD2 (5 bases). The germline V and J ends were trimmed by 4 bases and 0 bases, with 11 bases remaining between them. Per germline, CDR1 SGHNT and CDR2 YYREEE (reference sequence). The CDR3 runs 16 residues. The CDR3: CASSPGGVSGANVLTF. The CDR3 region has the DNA TGTGCCAGCAGCCCCGGAGGAGTCTCTGGGGCCAACGTCCTGACTTTC.

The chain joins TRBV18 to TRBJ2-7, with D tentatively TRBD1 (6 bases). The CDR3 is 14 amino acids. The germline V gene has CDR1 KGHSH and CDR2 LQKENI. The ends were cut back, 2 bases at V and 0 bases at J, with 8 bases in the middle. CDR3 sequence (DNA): TGTGCCAGCTCACCATCACAGGGCTCCTACGAGCAGTACTTC. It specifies CASSPSQGSYEQYF.

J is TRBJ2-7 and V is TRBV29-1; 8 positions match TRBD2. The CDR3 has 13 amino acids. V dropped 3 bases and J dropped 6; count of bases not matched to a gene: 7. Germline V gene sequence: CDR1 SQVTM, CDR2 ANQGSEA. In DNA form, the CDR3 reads TGCAGCGTTGAGGGACTAGGAGATAGCGAGCAGTACTTC. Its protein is CSVEGLGDSEQYF.

In DNA form, the CDR3 reads TGTGCCAGCAGCCCTGGACATATCCGCTCTGGAAACACCATATATTTT. Its protein is CASSPGHIRSGNTIYF. V usage is TRBV7-2 and J usage is TRBJ1-3; D is possibly TRBD1 (5 bases). Per germline, CDR1 SGHTA and CDR2 FQGNSA. This CDR3 comprises 16 residues. Trimming removed 5 bases at V and 0 bases at J, with 14 bases between.

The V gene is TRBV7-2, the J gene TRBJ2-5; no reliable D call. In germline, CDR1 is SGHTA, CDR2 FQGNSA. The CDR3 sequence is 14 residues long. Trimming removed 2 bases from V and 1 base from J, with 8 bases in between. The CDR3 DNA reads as TGTGCCAGCAGCTTATTGGGCCTCCAAGAGACCCAGTACTTC. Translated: CASSLLGLQETQYF.

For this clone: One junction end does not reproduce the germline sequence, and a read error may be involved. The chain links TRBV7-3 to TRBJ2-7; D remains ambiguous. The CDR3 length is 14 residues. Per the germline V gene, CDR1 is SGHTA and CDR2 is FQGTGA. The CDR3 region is CASSSSDNSYEQYF. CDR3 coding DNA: TGTGCCAGCAGCTCCTCCGACAACTCCTACGAGCAGTACTTT.

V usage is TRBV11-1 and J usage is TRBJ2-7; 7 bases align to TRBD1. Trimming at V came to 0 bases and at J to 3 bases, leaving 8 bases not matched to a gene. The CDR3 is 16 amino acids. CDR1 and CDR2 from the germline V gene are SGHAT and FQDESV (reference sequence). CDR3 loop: CASSLAPGQRYYEQYF. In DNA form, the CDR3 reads TGTGCCAGCAGCTTAGCTCCGGGACAGAGGTACTACGAGCAGTACTTC.

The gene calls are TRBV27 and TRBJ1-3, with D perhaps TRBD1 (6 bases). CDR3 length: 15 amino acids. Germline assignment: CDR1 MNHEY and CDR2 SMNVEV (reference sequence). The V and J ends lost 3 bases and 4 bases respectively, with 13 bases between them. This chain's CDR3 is CASSFRGLGGNTIYF. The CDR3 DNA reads TGTGCCAGCAGTTTCAGGGGATTGGGGGGAAACACCATATATTTT.